Listed below are T cell receptor beta chains from one sample, sequenced in a study of regulatory T cells in long-lasting Graves disease. One entry per CDR3 protein results from TCRdb running MiXCR on the multiplex PCR reads. The data hold roughly 400,000 distinct CDR3 sequences, with roughly 15% observed a single time. In addition, the sample was reused for a study of T cells in Graves' hyperthyroidism and ophthalmopathy.

This specimen consisted of peripheral blood mononuclear cells (PBMCs), obtained at new diagnosis, from a patient treated with antithyroid drugs. Receptors were obtained from a woman between 18 and 30 years old with Graves disease. Both conserved end residues are part of each CDR3. A D gene is named only where the DNA matches it firmly. Size is stated for part of the rows, as once, few or many counts, or as a class when the clone is expanded.

size: many
V: TRBV6-1
J: TRBJ2-1
D: TRBD2
DNA: TGTGCCAGCAGTGAAACGGGACTAGGCACCGAGCAGTTCTTC
CDR3: CASSETGLGTEQFF

size: many
V: TRBV28
J: TRBJ2-1
D: NA
DNA: TGTGCCAGCAGGATTAGCGGTTTAAGGTATGAGCAGTTCTTC
CDR3: CASRISGLRYEQFF

size: many
V: TRBV3-1
J: TRBJ1-4
D: NA
DNA: TGTGCCAGCAGCCAAGGATTTGCAACTAATGAAAAACTGTTTTTT
CDR3: CASSQGFATNEKLFF

size: many
V: TRBV20-1
J: TRBJ2-7
D: NA
DNA: TGCAGTGCTGGAAAGAGCTACGAGCAGTACTTC
CDR3: CSAGKSYEQYF

size: NA
V: TRBV2
J: TRBJ2-5
D: NA
DNA: TGTGCCAGCAGTGACAACCAGCGGACCATGCAAGAGACCCAGTACTTC
CDR3: CASSDNQRTMQETQYF

size: NA
V: TRBV10-2
J: TRBJ2-1
D: NA
DNA: TGCGCCAGCAGCGTAGCAGTGGATGAGCAGTTCTTC
CDR3: CASSVAVDEQFF

size: few
V: TRBV6-5
J: TRBJ1-5
D: NA
DNA: TGTGCCAGCAGTTATATCCATAGCAATCAGCCCCAGCATTTT
CDR3: CASSYIHSNQPQHF

size: NA
V: TRBV18
J: TRBJ1-4
D: NA
DNA: TGTGCCAGCTCACCACGGGGCGTAGGTGAAAAACTGTTTTTT
CDR3: CASSPRGVGEKLFF

size: few
V: TRBV30
J: TRBJ2-1
D: NA
DNA: TGTGCCTGGAGTGCGTCCTTCTCCTACAATGAGCAGTTCTTC
CDR3: CAWSASFSYNEQFF

size: many
V: TRBV18
J: TRBJ1-4
D: TRBD1
DNA: TGTGCCAGCTCACCGGACAGGCTCGAAAAACTGTTTTTT
CDR3: CASSPDRLEKLFF

size: many
V: TRBV2
J: TRBJ2-3
D: NA
DNA: TGTGCCAGCAGAGAGCTCAGGAACACAGATACGCAGTATTTT
CDR3: CASRELRNTDTQYF

size: few
V: TRBV19
J: TRBJ2-3
D: NA
DNA: TGTGCCAGTAGTGTTCGGGAGTCAGATACGCAGTATTTT
CDR3: CASSVRESDTQYF

size: many
V: TRBV7-2
J: TRBJ2-7
D: TRBD2
DNA: TGTGCCAGCAGAAATGGACTAGACGAGCAGTACTTC
CDR3: CASRNGLDEQYF

size: few
V: TRBV29-1
J: TRBJ2-3
D: NA
DNA: TGCAGCGTTGAAGATCAGAAGGGGCCCACAGATACGCAGTATTTT
CDR3: CSVEDQKGPTDTQYF

size: NA
V: TRBV2
J: TRBJ1-2
D: NA
DNA: TGTGCCAGCAGGGGGGACGTCTATGGCTACACCTTC
CDR3: CASRGDVYGYTF

size: NA
V: TRBV28
J: TRBJ1-2
D: NA
DNA: TGTGCCAGCAGTTTAGATCGTAGGGGCGGCTACACCTTC
CDR3: CASSLDRRGGYTF

size: NA
V: TRBV11-2
J: TRBJ2-5
D: TRBD1
DNA: TGTGCCAGCAGCGATACAGCAGGGGGCGGAGAGACCCAGTACTTC
CDR3: CASSDTAGGGETQYF

size: few
V: TRBV18
J: TRBJ2-7
D: TRBD2
DNA: TGTGCCAGCTCACTACAACAGCCGGGACTAGCGGGAGCGTCCGAGCAGTACTTC
CDR3: CASSLQQPGLAGASEQYF

size: many
V: TRBV5-1
J: TRBJ2-7
D: NA
DNA: TGCGCCAGCAGCTTGTTCGACAGTCTCTACGAGCAGTACTTC
CDR3: CASSLFDSLYEQYF

size: many
V: TRBV5-1
J: TRBJ1-1
D: TRBD1
DNA: TGCGCCAGCAGCCAAAGGACAGGGCCGACGAACACTGAAGCTTTCTTT
CDR3: CASSQRTGPTNTEAFF

size: few
V: TRBV29-1
J: TRBJ1-3
D: NA
DNA: NA
CDR3: CSVGSGSENTIYF

size: few
V: TRBV20-1
J: TRBJ1-4
D: NA
DNA: TGCAGTGCTAGCACAGGGCTGTCTAATGAAAAACTGTTTTTT
CDR3: CSASTGLSNEKLFF

size: many
V: TRBV7-2
J: TRBJ1-6
D: NA
DNA: TGTGCCAGCAGCTTCCGCAGGGATAATTCACCCCTCCACTTT
CDR3: CASSFRRDNSPLHF

size: many
V: TRBV6-2/TRBV6-3
J: TRBJ2-5
D: TRBD2
DNA: TGTGCCAGCAGGCGACTAGCGGGAGGACAAGAGACCCAGTACTTC
CDR3: CASRRLAGGQETQYF